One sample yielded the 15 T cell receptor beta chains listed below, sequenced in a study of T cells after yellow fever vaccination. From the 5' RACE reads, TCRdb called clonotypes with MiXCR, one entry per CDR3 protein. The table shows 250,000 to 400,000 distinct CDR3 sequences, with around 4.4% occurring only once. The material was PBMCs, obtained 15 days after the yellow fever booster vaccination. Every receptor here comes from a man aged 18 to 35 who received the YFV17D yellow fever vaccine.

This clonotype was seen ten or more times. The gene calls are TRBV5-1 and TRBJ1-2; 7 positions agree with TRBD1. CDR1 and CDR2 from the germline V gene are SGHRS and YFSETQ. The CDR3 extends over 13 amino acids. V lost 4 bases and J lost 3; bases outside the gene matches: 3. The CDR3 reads CASSRDRDYGYTF. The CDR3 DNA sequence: TGCGCCAGCAGCCGAGACAGGGACTATGGCTACACCTTC.

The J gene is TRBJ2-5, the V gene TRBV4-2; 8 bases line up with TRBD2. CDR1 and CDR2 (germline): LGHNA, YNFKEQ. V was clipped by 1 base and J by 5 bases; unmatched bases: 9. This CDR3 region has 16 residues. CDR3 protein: CASSQVDAGGGETQYF. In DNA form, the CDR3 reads TGTGCCAGCAGCCAAGTTGACGCGGGGGGTGGGGAGACCCAGTACTTC.

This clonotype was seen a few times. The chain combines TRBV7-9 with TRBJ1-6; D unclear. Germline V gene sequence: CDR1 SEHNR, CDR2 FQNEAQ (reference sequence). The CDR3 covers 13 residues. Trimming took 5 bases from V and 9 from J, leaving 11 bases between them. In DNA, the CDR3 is TGTGCCAGCAGCGCCCTCAGCACTTCACCCCTCCACTTT. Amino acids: CASSALSTSPLHF.

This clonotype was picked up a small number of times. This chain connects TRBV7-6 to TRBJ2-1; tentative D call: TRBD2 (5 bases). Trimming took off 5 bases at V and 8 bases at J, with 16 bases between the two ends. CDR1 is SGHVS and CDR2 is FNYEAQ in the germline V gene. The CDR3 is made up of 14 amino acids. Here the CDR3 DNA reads TGTGCCAGCAGCCCGTTCACTAGACAACATGAGCAGTTCTTC. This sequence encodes CASSPFTRQHEQFF.

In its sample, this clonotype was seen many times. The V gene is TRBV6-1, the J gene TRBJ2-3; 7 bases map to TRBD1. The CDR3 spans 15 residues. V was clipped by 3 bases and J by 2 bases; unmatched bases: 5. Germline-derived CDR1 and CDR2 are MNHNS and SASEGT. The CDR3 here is CASSDRDRFTDTQYF. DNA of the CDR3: TGTGCCAGCAGTGACCGGGACAGATTCACAGATACGCAGTATTTT.

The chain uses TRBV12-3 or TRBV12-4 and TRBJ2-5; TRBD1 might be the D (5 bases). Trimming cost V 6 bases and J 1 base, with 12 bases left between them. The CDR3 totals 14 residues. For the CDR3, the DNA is TGTGCCAGCAGCACAAGGGGAATCCAAGAGACCCAGTACTTC. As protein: CASSTRGIQETQYF.

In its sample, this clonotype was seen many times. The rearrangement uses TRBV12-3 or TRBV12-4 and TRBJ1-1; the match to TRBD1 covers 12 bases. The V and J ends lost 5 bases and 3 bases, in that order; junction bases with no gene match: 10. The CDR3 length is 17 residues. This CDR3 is CASSPHWDRGQDTEAFF. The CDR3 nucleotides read TGTGCCAGCAGTCCGCACTGGGACAGGGGGCAGGACACTGAAGCTTTCTTT.

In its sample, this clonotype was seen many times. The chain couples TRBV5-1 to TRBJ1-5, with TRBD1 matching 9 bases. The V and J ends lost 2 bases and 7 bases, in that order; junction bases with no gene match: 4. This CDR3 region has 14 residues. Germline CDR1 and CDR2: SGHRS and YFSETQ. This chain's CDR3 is CASSFTGGEQPQHF. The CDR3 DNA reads TGCGCCAGCAGCTTCACAGGGGGCGAACAGCCCCAGCATTTT.

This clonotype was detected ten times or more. CDR3 residues: CASSPWTGRNEKLFF. CDR3 coding DNA: TGTGCCAGCAGCCCTTGGACGGGTCGGAATGAAAAACTGTTTTTT. The chain joins TRBV5-8 to TRBJ1-4; no firm D call. CDR1 is SGHTS, CDR2 YDEGEE, per germline. Trimming cost V 4 bases and J 5 bases, with 15 bases left between them. CDR3 size: 15 residues. The variable domain in full, completed from reference TRBV5-8 and TRBJ1-4, reads EAGVTQSPTHLIKTRGQQATLRCSPISGHTSVYWYQQALGLGLQFLLWYDEGEERNRGNFPPRFSGRQFPNYSSELNVNALELEDSALYLCASSPWTGRNEKLFFGSGTQLSVL.

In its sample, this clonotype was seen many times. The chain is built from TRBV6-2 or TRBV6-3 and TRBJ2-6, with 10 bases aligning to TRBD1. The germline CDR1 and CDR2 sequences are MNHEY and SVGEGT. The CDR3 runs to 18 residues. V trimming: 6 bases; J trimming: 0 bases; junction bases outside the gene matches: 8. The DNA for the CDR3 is TGTGCCAGCAGCCCTCCGGGACAGGGGCGCTCTGGGGCCAACGTCCTGACTTTC. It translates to CASSPPGQGRSGANVLTF.

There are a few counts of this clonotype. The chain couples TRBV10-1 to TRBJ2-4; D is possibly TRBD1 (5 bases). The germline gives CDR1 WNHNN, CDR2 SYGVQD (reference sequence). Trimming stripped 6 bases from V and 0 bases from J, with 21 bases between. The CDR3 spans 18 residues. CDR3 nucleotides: TGCGCCAGCAGGACCCCGGTGAGACAGCTACTAGCCAAAAACATTCAGTACTTC. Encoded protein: CASRTPVRQLLAKNIQYF.

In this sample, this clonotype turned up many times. The CDR3 loop is CASSSNLPTSGANIQYF. DNA for the CDR3: TGTGCCAGCAGTTCTAACCTGCCGACTAGCGGGGCTAACATTCAGTACTTC. The V call is TRBV6-2 or TRBV6-3, the J call TRBJ2-4, with TRBD2 identical over 11 bases. Germline V gives CDR1 MNHEY, CDR2 SVGEGT. The ends lost 4 bases at V and 7 bases at J; junction bases unmatched: 12. The CDR3 totals 17 residues.

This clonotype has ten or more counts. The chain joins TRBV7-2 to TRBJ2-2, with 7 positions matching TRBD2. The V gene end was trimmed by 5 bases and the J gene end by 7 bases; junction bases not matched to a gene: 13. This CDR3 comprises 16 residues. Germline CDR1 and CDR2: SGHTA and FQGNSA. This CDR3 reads CASSLGGAARGGELFF. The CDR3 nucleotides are TGTGCCAGCAGCCTGGGAGGGGCCGCTAGGGGCGGGGAGCTGTTTTTT.

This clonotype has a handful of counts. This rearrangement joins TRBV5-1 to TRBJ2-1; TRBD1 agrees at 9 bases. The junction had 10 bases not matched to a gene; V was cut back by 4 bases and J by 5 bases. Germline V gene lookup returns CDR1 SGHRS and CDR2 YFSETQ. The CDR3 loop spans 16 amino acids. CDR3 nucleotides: TGCGCCAGCAGCAACCACAGGGGGCGCGTTAACAATGAGCAGTTCTTC. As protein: CASSNHRGRVNNEQFF. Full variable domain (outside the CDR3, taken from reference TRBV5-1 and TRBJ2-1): KAGVTQTPRYLIKTRGQQVTLSCSPISGHRSVSWYQQTPGQGLQFLFEYFSETQRNKGNFPGRFSGRQFSNSRSEMNVSTLELGDSALYLCASSNHRGRVNNEQFFGPGTRLTVL.

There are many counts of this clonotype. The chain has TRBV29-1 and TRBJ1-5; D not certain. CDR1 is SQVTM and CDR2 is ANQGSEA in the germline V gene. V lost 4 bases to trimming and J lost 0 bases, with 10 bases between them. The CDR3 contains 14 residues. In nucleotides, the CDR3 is TGCAGCGTTGGATACACTTCTAGCAATCAGCCCCAGCATTTT. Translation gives CSVGYTSSNQPQHF. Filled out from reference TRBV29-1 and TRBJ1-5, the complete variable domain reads SAVISQKPSRDICQRGTSLTIQCQVDSQVTMMFWYRQQPGQSLTLIATANQGSEATYESGFVIDKFPISRPNLTFSTLTVSNMSPEDSSIYLCSVGYTSSNQPQHFGDGTRLSIL.